The 24 T cell receptor beta chains below all came from one sample that was sequenced in a study of T cells in narcolepsy. Sequencing used immunoSEQ multiplex PCR; TCRdb keeps in-frame clones, though not all of them. The sample holds roughly 24,000 clones, roughly 77% seen once. The sequenced material came from memory (CD45RA-) CD4+ T cells from blood. These receptors all come from a human donor in good health.

Here the CDR3 reads CASSLVTVNTEAFF. The CDR3 region has the DNA TGTGCCAGCAGTTTAGTAACGGTGAACACTGAAGCTTTCTTT. The chain is built from TRBV28 and TRBJ1-1; D is unclear. V was shortened by 2 bases and J by 0 bases, with 7 bases between the two germline ends. Germline CDR1 is MDHEN and CDR2 is SYDVKM. The CDR3 loop spans 14 amino acids.

This chain joins TRBV11-2 and TRBJ1-2; D gene unclear. The CDR3 is 11 amino acids. Trimming cost V 3 bases and J 6 bases, with 5 bases left between them. Per the germline V gene, CDR1 is SGHAT and CDR2 is FQNNGV. Here the CDR3 reads CASSFRNGYTF. CDR3 DNA sequence: TGTGCCAGCAGCTTCAGGAATGGCTACACCTTC.

This sequence joins TRBV28 and TRBJ2-3, with TRBD1 matching over 10 bases. The CDR3 is 15 residues long. Germline CDR1 MDHEN, CDR2 SYDVKM. The trim removed 6 bases at V and 7 bases at J, leaving 10 bases unmatched. The CDR3 DNA reads as TGTGCCAGCAGCTCCTCCGGGACAGGGGTAAATACGCAGTATTTT. Residues: CASSSSGTGVNTQYF.

This sequence joins TRBV7-2 and TRBJ1-2; D unresolved. The CDR3 contains 14 residues. CDR1 is SGHTA and CDR2 is FQGNSA in the germline V gene. V was pared by 0 bases and J by 8 bases, with 13 bases between. The CDR3 sequence: CASSLAGQAGGYTF. CDR3 DNA sequence: TGTGCCAGCAGCTTAGCGGGCCAGGCCGGGGGCTACACCTTC.

V usage is TRBV7-2 and J usage is TRBJ2-7; D is ambiguous. The CDR3 has 13 residues. Germline V gene lookup returns CDR1 SGHTA and CDR2 FQGNSA. The germline V and J ends were trimmed by 5 bases and 4 bases, with 12 bases remaining between them. The chain's CDR3 is CASSRPELYEQYF. As DNA, the CDR3 is TGTGCCAGCAGCCGGCCGGAACTATACGAGCAGTACTTC.

Regarding this clone: Germline is not matched at one junction end, which may reflect a read error. The chain uses TRBV5-6 and TRBJ2-7; TRBD2 aligns across 10 bases. Germline assignment: CDR1 SGHDT and CDR2 YYEEEE. The CDR3 is 12 residues long. Written as DNA, the CDR3 is TGTGCCAGCAGCCCTAATGGACTAGCGGCCATTTTC. It encodes CASSPNGLAAIF.

The CDR3 coding sequence is TGTGCCAGCAGCGAGAAGCGACTAGTGGGGTACAATGAGCAGTTCTTC. This codes for CASSEKRLVGYNEQFF. The V and J genes are TRBV5-4 and TRBJ2-1; tentative D call: TRBD2 (6 bases). V shed 4 bases and J shed 4 bases, with 18 bases lying between them. Germline loops: CDR1 SGHNT, CDR2 YYREEE (reference sequence). The CDR3 has 16 residues.

The CDR3 here is CASNPAGYGYTF. In DNA, the CDR3 is TGTGCCAGCAACCCCGCAGGCTATGGCTACACCTTC. V and J are TRBV11-2 and TRBJ1-2; D not resolved. V lost 7 bases and J 4 bases, leaving 10 bases between the germline ends. This CDR3 spans 12 amino acids. The germline V gene encodes CDR1 SGHAT and CDR2 FQNNGV.

V is TRBV6-5 and J is TRBJ2-7; TRBD2 matches 8 bases. Germline V gene sequence: CDR1 MNHEY, CDR2 SVGAGI. There are 13 residues in the CDR3. Trimming at V came to 11 bases and at J to 6 bases, leaving 12 bases not matched to a gene. The CDR3, as DNA: TGTGCCTGCCGCTCCGGGACTAGAGGCGAGCAGTACTTC. It translates to CACRSGTRGEQYF.

The V call is TRBV14, the J call TRBJ2-5, with D unclear. The V and J ends lost 1 base and 4 bases respectively, with 10 bases between them. Per the germline V gene, CDR1 is SGHDN and CDR2 is FVKESK. The CDR3 totals 14 residues. CDR3 sequence: CASSQAAVRETQYF. In DNA, the CDR3 is TGTGCCAGCAGCCAAGCGGCCGTAAGAGAGACCCAGTACTTC.

This chain uses TRBV5-6 with TRBJ2-1; D uncertain. The V gene lost 1 base and the J gene lost 0 bases, with 11 bases spanning the gap. Per germline, CDR1 SGHDT and CDR2 YYEEEE. The CDR3 consists of 16 residues. The CDR3 nucleotides are TGTGCCAGCAGCTTGATTCCCACGAGCTCCTACAATGAGCAGTTCTTC. Amino acid sequence: CASSLIPTSSYNEQFF. The whole variable domain, remainder taken from reference TRBV5-6 and TRBJ2-1, is DAGVTQSPTHLIKTRGQQVTLRCSPKSGHDTVSWYQQALGQGPQFIFQYYEEEERQRGNFPDRFSGHQFPNYSSELNVNALLLGDSALYLCASSLIPTSSYNEQFFGPGTRLTVL.

This clone was picked up a small number of times. The V call is TRBV19, the J call TRBJ2-1; D not certain. V was trimmed by 7 bases and J by 5 bases, leaving 6 bases between them. The CDR3 runs 11 residues. Germline V CDR1 and CDR2: LNHDA, SQIVND (reference sequence). The CDR3 DNA sequence: TGTGCCAGTATAGGGAACAATGAGCAGTTCTTC. Its protein is CASIGNNEQFF.

The V gene is TRBV11-2, the J gene TRBJ2-3; perhaps D is TRBD1 or TRBD2 (5 bases each). The germline V gene encodes CDR1 SGHAT and CDR2 FQNNGV. Between the trimmed V and J ends, which lost 5 bases and 6 bases, there was a span of 18 bases. CDR3 size: 15 residues. CDR3 amino acids: CASSLTGREGDTQYF. CDR3 DNA sequence: TGTGCCAGCAGCCTAACGGGGCGAGAGGGGGATACGCAGTATTTT.

J is TRBJ1-1 and V is TRBV19; 9 nucleotides line up with TRBD1. The trim removed 3 bases at V and 5 bases at J, leaving 10 bases unmatched. CDR1 and CDR2 from the germline V gene are LNHDA and SQIVND (reference sequence). CDR3 length: 16 residues. As DNA, the CDR3 is TGTGCCAGTAGTATCATTGGGGGGACAGGGCTAACTGAAGCTTTCTTT. Translation gives CASSIIGGTGLTEAFF.

This clone has a handful of counts. The gene calls are TRBV27 and TRBJ1-2, with D unclear. The V gene lost 8 bases and the J gene lost 8 bases, with 21 bases spanning the gap. Germline values: CDR1 MNHEY, CDR2 SMNVEV (reference sequence). The CDR3 runs to 14 residues. CDR3 sequence reads: CASGEDTTAGGYTF. CDR3 DNA sequence: TGTGCCAGCGGAGAAGATACCACTGCGGGAGGCTACACCTTC.

This clone showed up just a few times. J is TRBJ1-1 and V is TRBV10-2; 7 bases align to TRBD1. The CDR3 length is 16 residues. J gave up 4 bases and V 3 bases, and 11 bases lay outside the gene matches. CDR1 and CDR2 from the germline V gene are WSHSY and SAAADI. CDR3 region: CASSDRQGRGGTEAFF. In DNA form, the CDR3 reads TGCGCCAGCAGTGACAGACAGGGCCGGGGTGGCACTGAAGCTTTCTTT.

This clone has a single count. Relative to the germline gene, one junction end is altered; a read error may explain this. The V and J genes are TRBV2 and TRBJ1-3; D possibly corresponds to TRBD1 (5 bases). The CDR3 sequence is 15 residues long. Looked up from germline, CDR1 is SNHLY and CDR2 is FYNNEI. This CDR3 reads CASSEQGDTGSTIYF. CDR3 nucleotide sequence: TGTGCCAGCAGTGAGCAGGGCGATACTGGAAGCACCATATATTTT.

V and J are TRBV19 and TRBJ2-2; D is uncertain. CDR3 length: 14 amino acids. Trimming pared 6 bases from V and 5 bases from J, leaving 13 bases between. From germline, CDR1 is LNHDA and CDR2 SQIVND (reference sequence). The CDR3 spells CASRGSTATGELFF. CDR3 DNA: TGTGCCAGTAGGGGATCGACCGCTACCGGGGAGCTGTTTTTT.

The genes are TRBV5-1 and TRBJ1-3, with D unresolved. CDR3 length: 14 residues. Germline V gene sequence: CDR1 SGHRS, CDR2 YFSETQ. Trimming pared 0 bases from V and 0 bases from J, leaving 4 bases between. DNA for the CDR3: TGCGCCAGCAGCTTGGGCAGCTCTGGAAACACCATATATTTT. The encoded protein is CASSLGSSGNTIYF.

The chain is built from TRBV6-5 and TRBJ2-1, with TRBD2 identical over 8 bases. V was clipped by 2 bases and J by 12 bases; unmatched bases: 9. From germline, CDR1 is MNHEY and CDR2 SVGAGI. The CDR3 loop spans 14 amino acids. CDR3 loop: CASSYGGSGSSQFF. DNA of the CDR3: TGTGCCAGCAGTTACGGGGGGAGCGGGAGCTCGCAGTTCTTC.

This chain links TRBV7-9 with TRBJ2-7; 8 bases agree with TRBD1. The germline V gene encodes CDR1 SEHNR and CDR2 FQNEAQ (reference sequence). Losses at the gene ends were 2 bases for V and 5 bases for J; bases not matched to a gene: 11. The length of the CDR3 is 16 residues. The CDR3 spells CASSLKVLQGADEQYF. DNA of the CDR3: TGTGCCAGCAGCTTAAAGGTTTTGCAGGGGGCGGACGAGCAGTACTTC.

The chain carries TRBV7-9 and TRBJ1-1; 9 bases align to TRBD1. V was pared by 3 bases and J by 4 bases, with 3 bases of the junction left unmatched. CDR3 length: 14 amino acids. The germline gives CDR1 SEHNR, CDR2 FQNEAQ (reference sequence). The CDR3 DNA follows: TGTGCCAGCAGCTTGACGGACAGGGGCACTGAAGCTTTCTTT. Its protein product is CASSLTDRGTEAFF.

The chain links TRBV4-3 to TRBJ2-1, with D perhaps matching TRBD1 (6 bases). This CDR3 is built from 15 residues. Trimming took off 0 bases at V and 4 bases at J, with 10 bases between the two ends. Germline lookup yields CDR1 LGHNA and CDR2 YSLEER. The CDR3 bases are TGCGCCAGCAGCCAAGAATCCCAGGGGTACAATGAGCAGTTCTTC. Residues: CASSQESQGYNEQFF.

V and J are TRBV9 and TRBJ1-2; no clear D gene. Trimming shortened V by 4 bases and J by 3 bases, and 19 bases separated the two germline ends. The CDR3 consists of 16 residues. The germline CDR1 and CDR2 sequences are SGDLS and YYNGEE. CDR3 nucleotide sequence: TGTGCCAGCAGCCTAAACCCCGCCGTGGCGGACTATGGCTACACCTTC. Amino acids: CASSLNPAVADYGYTF.